The 28 T cell receptor beta chains presented below share a single source sample, sequenced in a study of cytomegalovirus exposure and HLA in healthy donors. PCR used 60 Vbeta primers and 13 Jbeta primers. Clones were read by immunoSEQ multiplex PCR, and TCRdb kept only the in-frame ones, dropping some. The table records tens of thousands of clones, roughly three fifths of them present only once. Sequencing was performed on PBMCs. These receptors all stem from a young man in good health and CMV-seronegative.

Written as DNA, the CDR3 is TGCGCCAGCAGCTTGGCACAGGCAAGCTCTGGAAACACCATATATTTT. Translating gives CASSLAQASSGNTIYF. This chain connects TRBV5-1 to TRBJ1-3, with D tentatively TRBD1 (5 bases). The CDR3 extends over 16 amino acids. Trimming stripped 0 bases from V and 0 bases from J, with 10 bases between. Germline V lookup: CDR1 SGHRS, CDR2 YFSETQ.

The V gene is TRBV19, the J gene TRBJ1-3; no definite D call. The ends were cut back, 7 bases at V and 0 bases at J, with 13 bases in the middle. Looked up from germline, CDR1 is LNHDA and CDR2 is SQIVND (reference sequence). The CDR3 runs to 15 residues. The DNA of the CDR3 is TGTGCCAGTACCCGAGGTGGTGACTCTGGAAACACCATATATTTT. Translating it yields CASTRGGDSGNTIYF.

The chain combines TRBV4-1 with TRBJ2-7; 8 nucleotides agree with TRBD2. CDR1 and CDR2 (germline): MGHRA, YSYEKL. J gave up 3 bases and V 3 bases, and 10 bases lay outside the gene matches. The CDR3 extends over 16 amino acids. DNA of the CDR3: TGCGCCAGCAGCCACCCGAGCGGGAGTTCTGGCTACGAGCAGTACTTC. Translation: CASSHPSGSSGYEQYF.

The chain is built from TRBV23-1 and TRBJ1-4; the match to TRBD1 covers 8 bases. TRBV23-1 is treated as an ORF (open reading frame) with a function not yet certain. This CDR3 contains 13 residues. V was clipped by 7 bases and J by 7 bases; unmatched bases: 5. The CDR3 sequence: CASTQGAVEKLFF. Here the CDR3 DNA reads TGCGCCAGCACTCAGGGGGCGGTTGAAAAACTGTTTTTT.

This clone was observed a few times. The J gene is TRBJ2-3, the V gene TRBV5-8, with 13 bases fitting TRBD2. Per germline, CDR1 SGHTS and CDR2 YDEGEE. This CDR3 spans 18 amino acids. V shed 0 bases and J 3 bases; nucleotides not matched to a gene: 7. CDR3 DNA: TGTGCCAGCAGCTTGGTAACTAGGACTAGCGGGAGTACAGATACGCAGTATTTT. It translates to CASSLVTRTSGSTDTQYF.

The V gene is TRBV16, the J gene TRBJ2-7; 8 bases match TRBD1. V lost 1 base and J lost 7; bases outside the gene matches: 9. The CDR3 is 15 amino acids. Per germline, CDR1 KGHSY and CDR2 FQNENV. The CDR3 DNA sequence: TGTGCCAGCAGCCAATTTGCGCAGGGGGCTATTGAGCAGTACTTC. This encodes CASSQFAQGAIEQYF. Supplemented by reference TRBV16 and TRBJ2-7, the full variable domain reads GEEVAQTPKHLVRGEGQKAKLYCAPIKGHSYVFWYQQVLKNEFKFLISFQNENVFDETGMPKERFSAKCLPNSPCSLEIQATKLEDSAVYFCASSQFAQGAIEQYFGPGTRLTVT.

The chain couples TRBV6-5 to TRBJ1-2; TRBD1 might be the D (5 bases). V dropped 1 base and J dropped 4 bases, with 13 bases sitting between them. There are 15 residues in the CDR3. CDR1 is MNHEY and CDR2 is SVGAGI in the germline V gene. As DNA, the CDR3 is TGTGCCAGCAGTTACTTAACAGGAAGGGGCTATGGCTACACCTTC. Translating it yields CASSYLTGRGYGYTF.

This clone was counted between two and nine times. The chain recombines TRBV6-1 with TRBJ2-7; the match to TRBD2 covers 7 bases. With 11 bases clipped from V and 4 bases from J, the junction kept 8 bases outside the gene matches. The germline CDR1 and CDR2 sequences are MNHNS and SASEGT. The CDR3 has 12 amino acids. CDR3 loop: CAAPRGEYEQYF. The CDR3 bases are TGTGCCGCCCCACGGGGGGAATACGAGCAGTACTTC.

The chain has TRBV5-5 and TRBJ2-1; D gene unclear. The CDR3 totals 14 residues. Trimming left V 2 bases short and J 6 bases short, with 12 bases between. Germline loops: CDR1 SGHKS, CDR2 YYEKEE (reference sequence). CDR3 nucleotides: TGTGCCAGCAGCTTTAGCATCTCCCCCAATGAGCAGTTCTTC. The encoded protein is CASSFSISPNEQFF.

This chain links TRBV25-1 with TRBJ1-6; TRBD1 agrees at 7 bases. This CDR3 is built from 17 residues. In germline, CDR1 is MGHDK, CDR2 SYGVNS. The junction had 10 bases not matched to a gene; V was cut back by 1 base and J by 7 bases. The CDR3 protein is CASSESRDSDLNSPLHF. CDR3 coding DNA: TGTGCCAGCAGTGAATCCAGGGACAGTGACCTGAATTCACCCCTCCACTTT. Based on the CDR3 plus reference TRBV25-1 and TRBJ1-6, the full variable domain is EADIYQTPRYLVIGTGKKITLECSQTMGHDKMYWYQQDPGMELHLIHYSYGVNSTEKGDLSSESTVSRIRTEHFPLTLESARPSHTSQYLCASSESRDSDLNSPLHFGNGTRLTVT.

The chain links TRBV7-2 to TRBJ2-3; D is perhaps TRBD2 (5 bases). The length of the CDR3 is 14 residues. CDR1 is SGHTA, CDR2 FQGNSA, per germline. The germline V and J ends were trimmed by 2 bases and 1 base, with 7 bases remaining between them. CDR3 DNA sequence: TGTGCCAGCAGCTTACTAGCAGGCACAGATACGCAGTATTTT. This encodes CASSLLAGTDTQYF.

The chain employs TRBV7-2 and TRBJ2-3, with TRBD2 matching 13 bases. There are 15 residues in the CDR3. Trimming removed 5 bases from V and 6 bases from J; junction bases left unmatched: 5. Germline V gene data show CDR1 as SGHTA and CDR2 as FQGNSA. The CDR3 loop reads CASSTGLAGADTQYF. CDR3 nucleotides: TGTGCCAGCAGCACTGGACTAGCGGGGGCGGATACGCAGTATTTT.

The rearrangement joins TRBV4-2 to TRBJ2-2; 8 nucleotides line up with TRBD1. The CDR3 has 16 amino acids. After removal of 0 bases from V and 0 bases from J, the junction contained 0 bases not matched to a gene. The germline gives CDR1 LGHNA, CDR2 YNFKEQ. The CDR3 DNA is TGTGCCAGCAGCCAAGACAGGGGGCCGAACACCGGGGAGCTGTTTTTT. Protein sequence: CASSQDRGPNTGELFF.

The chain uses TRBV2 and TRBJ2-7; D may be TRBD2 (6 bases). Trimming took 6 bases from V and 3 from J, leaving 12 bases between them. CDR1 and CDR2 (germline): SNHLY, FYNNEI. There are 13 residues in the CDR3. In DNA form, the CDR3 reads TGTGCCAGCAGCGCGACTAGGAGCTACGAGCAGTACTTC. Translated, it gives CASSATRSYEQYF.

The chain recombines TRBV19 with TRBJ1-4; 8 nucleotides line up with TRBD1. CDR1 LNHDA and CDR2 SQIVND come from the germline V gene (reference sequence). Germline trimming cut 4 bases from V and 2 bases from J; bases unmatched to any gene: 12. CDR3 length: 18 residues. CDR3 bases: TGTGCCAGTAGTACCCGCACCGACAGGGGATTGACTAATGAAAAACTGTTTTTT. It codes for CASSTRTDRGLTNEKLFF.

For the CDR3, the DNA is TGTGCCAGCAGTGCACAACTAGCGGGGGAGACCTACGAGCAGTACTTC. Its protein is CASSAQLAGETYEQYF. The chain joins TRBV6-1 to TRBJ2-7; 11 bases are a match to TRBD2. This CDR3 is built from 16 residues. V trimming: 4 bases; J trimming: 2 bases; junction bases outside the gene matches: 7. Germline V lookup: CDR1 MNHNS, CDR2 SASEGT.

The genes are TRBV6-6 and TRBJ2-7; TRBD2 matches at 10 bases. There are 15 residues in the CDR3. Unmatched junction bases numbered 1, after V lost 0 bases and J lost 2 bases. Per the germline V gene, CDR1 is MNHNY and CDR2 is SVGAGI (reference sequence). CDR3 amino acids: CASSYSSGGAYEQYF. CDR3 sequence (DNA): TGTGCCAGCAGTTACTCGAGCGGGGGGGCCTACGAGCAGTACTTC.

The CDR3 loop is CASSFGWGGYEQYF. The DNA for the CDR3 is TGCGCCAGCAGCTTCGGTTGGGGGGGCTACGAGCAGTACTTC. This chain links TRBV5-1 with TRBJ2-7, with 7 nucleotides matching TRBD2. Germline trimming cut 2 bases from V and 3 bases from J; bases unmatched to any gene: 5. The length of the CDR3 is 14 residues. Germline V gene sequence: CDR1 SGHRS, CDR2 YFSETQ.

This clone was counted only a few times. Within the sample, other DNA sequences also encode this same CDR3. The chain employs TRBV9 and TRBJ2-2, with 7 bases lining up with TRBD2. Unmatched junction bases numbered 3, after V lost 4 bases and J lost 6 bases. Germline CDR1 and CDR2: SGDLS and YYNGEE. CDR3 size: 13 residues. In DNA, the CDR3 is TGTGCCAGCAGCCCTAGCGGCGCCGGGGAGCTGTTTTTT. It encodes CASSPSGAGELFF.

Regarding this clone: The junction departs from the called germline gene at one end, perhaps through a read error. J is TRBJ1-1 and V is TRBV9; D not certain. CDR1 is SGDLS and CDR2 is YYNGEE in the germline V gene. The CDR3 length is 14 residues. The DNA for the CDR3 is TGTGCCGGCAGCCCACATGGCCCGGGCACTGAAGCTTTCTTT. The encoded protein is CAGSPHGPGTEAFF.

As for this clone: This CDR3 is also generated by other DNA sequences in the sample. The J gene is TRBJ2-1, the V gene TRBV28, with 12 bases aligning to TRBD2. The V segment lost 4 bases and the J segment 2 bases; nucleotides outside the gene matches: 3. This CDR3 spans 16 amino acids. CDR1 is MDHEN, CDR2 SYDVKM, per germline. The CDR3 sequence: CASSSLAGGPYNEQFF. The DNA of the CDR3 is TGTGCCAGCAGTTCCCTAGCGGGAGGGCCCTACAATGAGCAGTTCTTC.

The chain carries TRBV7-6 and TRBJ2-3; perhaps TRBD2 as D (6 bases). CDR3 size: 16 residues. V shed 5 bases and J shed 2 bases, with 17 bases lying between them. Germline assignment: CDR1 SGHVS and CDR2 FNYEAQ. CDR3 in amino acids: CASSPVGRGLTDTQYF. The CDR3 nucleotides are TGTGCCAGCAGCCCCGTCGGGAGAGGGCTCACAGATACGCAGTATTTT.

Only one count was recorded for this clone. The J gene is TRBJ2-2, the V gene TRBV6-4; D is ambiguous. The CDR3 consists of 14 residues. Trimming took 5 bases from V and 4 from J, leaving 11 bases between them. The germline V gene encodes CDR1 MRHNA and CDR2 SNTAGT. Here the CDR3 DNA reads TGTGCCAGCAGTCTCTACTCGAGCACCGGGGAGCTGTTTTTT. Translating it yields CASSLYSSTGELFF.

This clone was observed a single time. The chain combines TRBV18 with TRBJ1-5, with D possibly being TRBD1 (5 bases). The CDR3 consists of 13 residues. V lost 3 bases, J lost 7 bases, and 10 bases lay in between. Germline V gives CDR1 KGHSH, CDR2 LQKENI. This CDR3 reads CASSPGRDQPQHF. The DNA for the CDR3 is TGTGCCAGCTCACCTGGGAGGGACCAGCCCCAGCATTTT.

There are a few counts of this clone. The chain combines TRBV28 with TRBJ2-1, with D tentatively TRBD2 (6 bases). This CDR3 region has 15 residues. Germline loops: CDR1 MDHEN, CDR2 SYDVKM. V dropped 10 bases and J dropped 0 bases, with 16 bases sitting between them. For the CDR3, the DNA is TGTGCCACCAAAGGAGGGAGATCCTCCTACAATGAGCAGTTCTTC. Translated: CATKGGRSSYNEQFF.

The V and J genes are TRBV28 and TRBJ2-7, with TRBD1 as a possible D gene (6 bases). Trimming removed 5 bases at V and 7 bases at J, with 18 bases between. The CDR3 consists of 14 residues. Germline values: CDR1 MDHEN, CDR2 SYDVKM. This chain's CDR3 is CASSPDRSQREQYF. CDR3 in DNA: TGTGCCAGCAGTCCCGACAGGTCCCAGAGGGAGCAGTACTTC.

The CDR3 region has the DNA TGTGCCAGCAGCCAGGGCCTCGCAGGCAATCAGCCCCAGCATTTT. It specifies CASSQGLAGNQPQHF. The V gene is TRBV6-5, the J gene TRBJ1-5; tentative D call: TRBD1 (5 bases). CDR3 size: 15 residues. The germline V and J ends were trimmed by 6 bases and 2 bases, with 14 bases remaining between them. From germline, CDR1 is MNHEY and CDR2 SVGAGI.

The chain employs TRBV11-3 and TRBJ2-2; no clear D. The length of the CDR3 is 14 residues. Trimming pared 1 base from V and 7 bases from J, leaving 10 bases between. Looked up from germline, CDR1 is SGHNT and CDR2 is YENEEA. CDR3 nucleotides: TGTGCCAGCAGCTTAGGGGCCGTCGGCGGGGAGCTGTTTTTT. It specifies CASSLGAVGGELFF.